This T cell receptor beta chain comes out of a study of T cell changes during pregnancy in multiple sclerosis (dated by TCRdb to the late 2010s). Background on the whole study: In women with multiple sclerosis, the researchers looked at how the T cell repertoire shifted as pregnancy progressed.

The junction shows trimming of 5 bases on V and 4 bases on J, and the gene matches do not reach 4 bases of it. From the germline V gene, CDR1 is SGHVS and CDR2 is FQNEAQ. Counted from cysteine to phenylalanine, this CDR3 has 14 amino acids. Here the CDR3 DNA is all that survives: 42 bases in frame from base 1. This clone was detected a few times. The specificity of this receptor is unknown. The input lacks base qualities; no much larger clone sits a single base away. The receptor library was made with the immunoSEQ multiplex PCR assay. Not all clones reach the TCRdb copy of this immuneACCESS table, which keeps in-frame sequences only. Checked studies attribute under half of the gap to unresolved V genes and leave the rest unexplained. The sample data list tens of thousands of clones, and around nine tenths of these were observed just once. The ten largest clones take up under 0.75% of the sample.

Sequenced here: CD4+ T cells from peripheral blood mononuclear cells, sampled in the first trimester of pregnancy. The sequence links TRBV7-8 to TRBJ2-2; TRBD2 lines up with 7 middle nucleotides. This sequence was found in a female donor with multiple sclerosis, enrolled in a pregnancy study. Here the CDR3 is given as CASSPTSATGELFF. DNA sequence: TGTGCCAGCAGCCCCACTAGCGCCACCGGGGAGCTGTTTTTT.